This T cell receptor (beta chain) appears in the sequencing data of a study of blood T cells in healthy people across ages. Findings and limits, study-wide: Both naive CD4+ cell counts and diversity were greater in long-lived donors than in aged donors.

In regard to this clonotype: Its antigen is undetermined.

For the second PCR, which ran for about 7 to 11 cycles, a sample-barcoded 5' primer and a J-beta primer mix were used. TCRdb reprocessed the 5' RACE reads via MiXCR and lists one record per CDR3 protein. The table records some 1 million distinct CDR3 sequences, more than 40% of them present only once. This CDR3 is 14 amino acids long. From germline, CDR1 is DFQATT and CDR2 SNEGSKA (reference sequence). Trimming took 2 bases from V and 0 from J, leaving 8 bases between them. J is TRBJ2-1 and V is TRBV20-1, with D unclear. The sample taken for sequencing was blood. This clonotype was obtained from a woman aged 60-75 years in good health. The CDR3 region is CSARTQSSYNEQFF. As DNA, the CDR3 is TGCAGTGCTAGAACACAGAGCTCCTACAATGAGCAGTTCTTC.